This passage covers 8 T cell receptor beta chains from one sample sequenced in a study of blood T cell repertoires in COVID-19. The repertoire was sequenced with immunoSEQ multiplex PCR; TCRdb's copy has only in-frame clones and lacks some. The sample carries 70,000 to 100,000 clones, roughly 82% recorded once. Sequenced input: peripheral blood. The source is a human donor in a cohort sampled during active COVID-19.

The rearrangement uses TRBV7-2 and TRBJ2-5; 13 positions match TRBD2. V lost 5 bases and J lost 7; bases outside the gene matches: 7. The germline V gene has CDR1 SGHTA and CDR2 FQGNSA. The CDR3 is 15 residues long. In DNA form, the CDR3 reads TGTGCCAGCAGCCAGGGACTAGCGGGGCGGGGGACCCAGTACTTC. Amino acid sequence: CASSQGLAGRGTQYF.

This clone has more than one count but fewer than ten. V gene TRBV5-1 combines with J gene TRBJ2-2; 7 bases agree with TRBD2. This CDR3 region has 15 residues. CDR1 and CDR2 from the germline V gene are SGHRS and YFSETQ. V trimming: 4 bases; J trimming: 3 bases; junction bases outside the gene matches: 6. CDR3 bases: TGCGCCAGCAGCCGCGGTGGGAGGGACACCGGGGAGCTGTTTTTT. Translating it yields CASSRGGRDTGELFF.

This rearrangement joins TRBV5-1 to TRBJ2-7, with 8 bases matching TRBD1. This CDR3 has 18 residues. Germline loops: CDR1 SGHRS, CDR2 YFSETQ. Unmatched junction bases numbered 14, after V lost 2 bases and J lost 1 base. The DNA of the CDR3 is TGCGCCAGCAGCTTCAGGACAGGGACCGCTCTACAGTCCTACGAGCAGTACTTC. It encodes CASSFRTGTALQSYEQYF.

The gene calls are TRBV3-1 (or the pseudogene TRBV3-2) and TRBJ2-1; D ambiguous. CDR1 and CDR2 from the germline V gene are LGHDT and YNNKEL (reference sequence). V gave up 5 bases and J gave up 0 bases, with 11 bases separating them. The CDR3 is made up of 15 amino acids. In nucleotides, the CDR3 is TGTGCCAGCAGCTTTTCCCCGAGCTCCTACAATGAGCAGTTCTTC. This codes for CASSFSPSSYNEQFF.

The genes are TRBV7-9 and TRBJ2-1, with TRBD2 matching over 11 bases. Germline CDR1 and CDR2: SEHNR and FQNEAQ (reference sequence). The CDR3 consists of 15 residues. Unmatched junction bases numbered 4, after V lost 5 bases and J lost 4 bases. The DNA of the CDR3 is TGTGCCAGCAGCCCTAGCGGGGGGTCGTACAATGAGCAGTTCTTC. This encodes CASSPSGGSYNEQFF.

The CDR3 protein is CASKPGTDTQYF. The CDR3 DNA reads as TGTGCCAGCAAGCCCGGCACAGATACGCAGTATTTT. The gene calls are TRBV7-2 and TRBJ2-3; D is uncertain. CDR1 SGHTA and CDR2 FQGNSA come from the germline V gene. V lost 7 bases, J lost 1 base, and 6 bases lay in between. The CDR3 length is 12 residues.

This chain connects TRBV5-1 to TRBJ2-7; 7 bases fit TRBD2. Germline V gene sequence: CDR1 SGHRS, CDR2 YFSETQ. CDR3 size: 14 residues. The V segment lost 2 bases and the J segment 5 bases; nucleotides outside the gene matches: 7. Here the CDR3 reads CASSFGGRRDEQYF. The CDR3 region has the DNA TGCGCCAGCAGCTTCGGCGGGAGAAGGGACGAGCAGTACTTC.

Written as DNA, the CDR3 is TGCGCCAGCAGCTTGGAACAGGTTACAGCTAACTATGGCTACACCTTC. Protein sequence: CASSLEQVTANYGYTF. The J gene is TRBJ1-2, the V gene TRBV5-1; possible D gene TRBD1, 5 bases. Trimming cost V 0 bases and J 0 bases, with 12 bases left between them. The CDR3 loop spans 16 amino acids. Germline V lookup: CDR1 SGHRS, CDR2 YFSETQ. The whole variable domain, remainder taken from reference TRBV5-1 and TRBJ1-2, is KAGVTQTPRYLIKTRGQQVTLSCSPISGHRSVSWYQQTPGQGLQFLFEYFSETQRNKGNFPGRFSGRQFSNSRSEMNVSTLELGDSALYLCASSLEQVTANYGYTFGSGTRLTVV.